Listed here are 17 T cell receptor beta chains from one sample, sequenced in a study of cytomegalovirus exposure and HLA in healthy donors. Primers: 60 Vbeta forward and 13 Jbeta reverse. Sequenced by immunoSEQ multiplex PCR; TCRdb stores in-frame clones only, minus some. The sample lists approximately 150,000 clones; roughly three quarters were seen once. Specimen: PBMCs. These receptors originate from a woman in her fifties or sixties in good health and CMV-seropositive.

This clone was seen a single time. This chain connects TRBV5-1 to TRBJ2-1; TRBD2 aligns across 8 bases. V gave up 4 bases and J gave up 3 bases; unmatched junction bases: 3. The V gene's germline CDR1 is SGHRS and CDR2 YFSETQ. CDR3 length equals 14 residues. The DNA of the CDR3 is TGCGCCAGCAGCGCCGCGGGGGGCTACAATGAGCAGTTCTTC. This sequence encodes CASSAAGGYNEQFF.

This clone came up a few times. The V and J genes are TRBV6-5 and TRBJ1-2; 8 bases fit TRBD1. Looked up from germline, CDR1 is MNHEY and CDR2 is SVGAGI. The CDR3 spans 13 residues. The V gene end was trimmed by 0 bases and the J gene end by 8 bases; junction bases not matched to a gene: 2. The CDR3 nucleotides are TGTGCCAGCAGTTACTCTCGGACAGGGGGCTACACCTTC. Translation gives CASSYSRTGGYTF.

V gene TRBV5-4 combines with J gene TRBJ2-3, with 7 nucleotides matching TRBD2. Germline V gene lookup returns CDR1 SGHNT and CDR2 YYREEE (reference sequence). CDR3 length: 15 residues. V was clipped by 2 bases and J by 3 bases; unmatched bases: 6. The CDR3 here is CASSFGRAVTDTQYF. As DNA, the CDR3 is TGTGCCAGCAGCTTTGGGAGGGCAGTTACAGATACGCAGTATTTT.

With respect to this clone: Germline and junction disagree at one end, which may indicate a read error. The CDR3 DNA reads as TGTGCCGGCAGTTACTCGACAGGGGGTAGGGTCGCTGAAGCTTTCTTT. Translation: CAGSYSTGGRVAEAFF. The chain couples TRBV6-6 to TRBJ1-1; TRBD1 matches 9 bases. The CDR3 loop spans 16 amino acids. Germline loops: CDR1 MNHNY, CDR2 SVGAGI (reference sequence).

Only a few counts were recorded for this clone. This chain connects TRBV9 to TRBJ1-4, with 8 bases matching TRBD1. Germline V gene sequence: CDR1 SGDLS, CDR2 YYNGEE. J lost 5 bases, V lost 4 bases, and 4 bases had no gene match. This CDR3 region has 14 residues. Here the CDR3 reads CASSSPGGNEKLFF. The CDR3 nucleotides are TGTGCCAGCAGCTCACCAGGGGGCAATGAAAAACTGTTTTTT.

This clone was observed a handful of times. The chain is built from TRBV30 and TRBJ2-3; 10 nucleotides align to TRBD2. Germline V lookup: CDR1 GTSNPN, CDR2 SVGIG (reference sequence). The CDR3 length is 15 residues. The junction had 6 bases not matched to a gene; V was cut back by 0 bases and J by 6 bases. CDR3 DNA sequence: TGTGCCTGGAGTGTTCGGCTAGCGGGGGCGGATACGCAGTATTTT. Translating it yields CAWSVRLAGADTQYF.

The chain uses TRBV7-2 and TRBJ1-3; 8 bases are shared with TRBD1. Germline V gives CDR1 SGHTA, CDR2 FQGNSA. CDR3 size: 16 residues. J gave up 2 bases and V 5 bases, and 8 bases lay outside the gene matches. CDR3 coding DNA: TGTGCCAGCAGCCAGCTTCCGACAGGGGCTGGAAACACCATATATTTT. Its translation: CASSQLPTGAGNTIYF.

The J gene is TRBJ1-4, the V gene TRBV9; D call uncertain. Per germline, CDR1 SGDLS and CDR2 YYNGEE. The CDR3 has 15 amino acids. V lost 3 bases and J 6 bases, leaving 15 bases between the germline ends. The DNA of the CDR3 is TGTGCCAGCAGCGGCCGACCGTTTGAGGATGAAAAACTGTTTTTT. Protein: CASSGRPFEDEKLFF.

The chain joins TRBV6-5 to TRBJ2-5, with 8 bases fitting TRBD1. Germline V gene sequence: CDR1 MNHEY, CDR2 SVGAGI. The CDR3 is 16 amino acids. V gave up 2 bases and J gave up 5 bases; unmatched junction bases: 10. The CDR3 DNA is TGTGCCAGCAGTTACACCGGACAGGGTGCAAGGGAGACCCAGTACTTC. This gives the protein CASSYTGQGARETQYF.

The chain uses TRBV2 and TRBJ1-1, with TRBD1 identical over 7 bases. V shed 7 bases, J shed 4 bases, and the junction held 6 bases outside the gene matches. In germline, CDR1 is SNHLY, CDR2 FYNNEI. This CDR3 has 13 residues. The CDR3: CASTRQGSTEAFF. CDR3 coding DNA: TGTGCCAGCACGCGACAGGGAAGCACTGAAGCTTTCTTT.

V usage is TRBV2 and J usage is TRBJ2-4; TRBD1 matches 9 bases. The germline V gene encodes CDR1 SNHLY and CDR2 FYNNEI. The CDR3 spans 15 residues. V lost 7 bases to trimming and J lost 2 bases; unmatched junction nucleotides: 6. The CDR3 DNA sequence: TGTGCCAGCACTGGACAGGGGAATTCCAAAAACATTCAGTACTTC. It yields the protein CASTGQGNSKNIQYF.

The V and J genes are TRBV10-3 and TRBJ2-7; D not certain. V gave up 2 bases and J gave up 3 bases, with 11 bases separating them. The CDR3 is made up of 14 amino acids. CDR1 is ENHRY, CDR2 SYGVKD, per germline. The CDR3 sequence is CAISELGSNYEQYF. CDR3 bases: TGTGCCATCAGTGAGCTCGGGTCCAACTACGAGCAGTACTTC.

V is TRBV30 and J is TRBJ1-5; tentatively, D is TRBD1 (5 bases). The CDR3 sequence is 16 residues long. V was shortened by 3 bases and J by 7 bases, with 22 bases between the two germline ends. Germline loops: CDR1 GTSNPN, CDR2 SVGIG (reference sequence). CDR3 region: CAWSPGLGRGGQPQHF. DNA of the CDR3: TGTGCCTGGAGCCCGGGACTCGGAAGGGGTGGCCAGCCCCAGCATTTT.

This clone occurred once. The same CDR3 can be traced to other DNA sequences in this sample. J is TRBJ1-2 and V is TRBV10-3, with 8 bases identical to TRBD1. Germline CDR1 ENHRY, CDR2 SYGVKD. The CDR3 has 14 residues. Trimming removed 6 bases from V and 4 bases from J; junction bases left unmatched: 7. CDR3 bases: TGTGCCATCAGAAGGGGACAGGATGTCTATGGCTACACCTTC. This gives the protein CAIRRGQDVYGYTF.

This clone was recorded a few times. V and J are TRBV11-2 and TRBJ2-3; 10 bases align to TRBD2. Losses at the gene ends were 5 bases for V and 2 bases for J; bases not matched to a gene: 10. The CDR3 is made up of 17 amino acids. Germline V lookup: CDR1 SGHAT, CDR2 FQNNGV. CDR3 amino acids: CASSPGSGGHNTDTQYF. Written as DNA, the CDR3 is TGTGCCAGCAGCCCCGGTAGCGGGGGGCACAACACAGATACGCAGTATTTT.

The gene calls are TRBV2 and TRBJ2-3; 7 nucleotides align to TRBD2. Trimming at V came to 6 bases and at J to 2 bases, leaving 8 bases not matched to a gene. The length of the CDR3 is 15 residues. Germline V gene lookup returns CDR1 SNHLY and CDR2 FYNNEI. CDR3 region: CASRTGLSPTDTQYF. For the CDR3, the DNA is TGTGCCAGCAGGACGGGACTATCACCCACAGATACGCAGTATTTT.

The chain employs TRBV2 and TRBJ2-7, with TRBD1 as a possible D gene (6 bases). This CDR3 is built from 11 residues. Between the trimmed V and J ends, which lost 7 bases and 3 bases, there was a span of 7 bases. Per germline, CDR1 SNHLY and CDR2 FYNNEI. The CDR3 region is CASTTGYEQYF. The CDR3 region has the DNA TGTGCCAGCACGACAGGCTACGAGCAGTACTTC.